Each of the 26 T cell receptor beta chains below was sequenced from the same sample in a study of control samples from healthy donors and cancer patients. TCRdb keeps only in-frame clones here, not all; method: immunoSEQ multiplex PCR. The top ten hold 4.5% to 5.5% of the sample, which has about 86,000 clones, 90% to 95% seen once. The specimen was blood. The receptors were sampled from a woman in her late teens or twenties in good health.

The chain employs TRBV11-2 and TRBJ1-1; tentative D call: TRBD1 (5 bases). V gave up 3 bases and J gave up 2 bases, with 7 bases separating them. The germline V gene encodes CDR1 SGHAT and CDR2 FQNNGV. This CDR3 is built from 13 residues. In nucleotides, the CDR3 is TGTGCCAGCAGCTTGGGACTAAACACTGAAGCTTTCTTT. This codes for CASSLGLNTEAFF.

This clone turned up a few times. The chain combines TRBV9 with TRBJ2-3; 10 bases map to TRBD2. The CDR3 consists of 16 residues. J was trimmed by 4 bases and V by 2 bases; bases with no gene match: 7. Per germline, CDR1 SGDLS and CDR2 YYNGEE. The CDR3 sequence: CASSVFSGGFADTQYF. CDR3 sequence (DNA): TGTGCCAGCAGCGTTTTTAGCGGGGGGTTCGCAGATACGCAGTATTTT.

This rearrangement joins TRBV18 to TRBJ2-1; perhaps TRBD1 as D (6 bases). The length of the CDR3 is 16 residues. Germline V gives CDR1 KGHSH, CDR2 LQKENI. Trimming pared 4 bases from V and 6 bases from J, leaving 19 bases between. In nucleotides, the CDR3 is TGTGCCAGCTCACTCAATTCAGGGGTTACCTCCAATGAGCAGTTCTTC. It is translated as CASSLNSGVTSNEQFF.

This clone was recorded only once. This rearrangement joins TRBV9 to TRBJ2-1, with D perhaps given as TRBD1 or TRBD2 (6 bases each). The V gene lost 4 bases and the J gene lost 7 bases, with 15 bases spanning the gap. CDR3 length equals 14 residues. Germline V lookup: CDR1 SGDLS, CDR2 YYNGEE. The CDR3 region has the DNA TGTGCCAGCAGCAAATCTGGGGGGCTTAATGAGCAGTTCTTC. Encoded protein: CASSKSGGLNEQFF.

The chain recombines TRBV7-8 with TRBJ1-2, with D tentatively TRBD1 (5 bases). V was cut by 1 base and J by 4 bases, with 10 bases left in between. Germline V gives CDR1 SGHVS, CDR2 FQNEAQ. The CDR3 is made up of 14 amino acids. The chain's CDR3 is CASSLESGLYGYTF. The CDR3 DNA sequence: TGTGCCAGCAGCTTAGAGTCGGGACTCTATGGCTACACCTTC.

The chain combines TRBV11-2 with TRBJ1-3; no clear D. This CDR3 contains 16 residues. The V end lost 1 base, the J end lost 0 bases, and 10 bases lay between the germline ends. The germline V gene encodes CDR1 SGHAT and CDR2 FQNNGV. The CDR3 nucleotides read TGTGCCAGCAGCTTAGTCCCGGTTTCCTCTGGAAACACCATATATTTT. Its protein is CASSLVPVSSGNTIYF.

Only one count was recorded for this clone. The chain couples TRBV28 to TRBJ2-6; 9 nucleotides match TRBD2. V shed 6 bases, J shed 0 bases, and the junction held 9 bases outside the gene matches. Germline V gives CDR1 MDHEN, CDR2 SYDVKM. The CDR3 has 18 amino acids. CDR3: CASRGAGGISSGANVLTF. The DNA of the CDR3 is TGTGCCAGCAGGGGAGCGGGAGGCATCTCCTCTGGGGCCAACGTCCTGACTTTC.

The CDR3, as DNA: TGTGCCAGCAGCCATGGGGAACTCTATGGCTACACCTTC. It encodes CASSHGELYGYTF. The genes are TRBV27 and TRBJ1-2; D is unclear. This CDR3 contains 13 residues. In germline, CDR1 is MNHEY, CDR2 SMNVEV (reference sequence). V lost 6 bases and J lost 4, with 12 bases in between.

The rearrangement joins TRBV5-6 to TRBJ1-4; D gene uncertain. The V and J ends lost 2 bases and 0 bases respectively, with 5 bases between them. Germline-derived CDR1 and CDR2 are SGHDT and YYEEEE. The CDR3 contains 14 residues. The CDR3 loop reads CASSLSTTNEKLFF. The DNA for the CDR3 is TGTGCCAGCAGCTTATCAACAACTAATGAAAAACTGTTTTTT.

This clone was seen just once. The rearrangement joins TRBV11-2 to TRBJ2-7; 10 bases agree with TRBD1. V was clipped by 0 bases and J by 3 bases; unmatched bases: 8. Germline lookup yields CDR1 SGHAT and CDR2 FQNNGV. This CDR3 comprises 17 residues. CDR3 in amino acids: CASSLEVPDRGGYEQYF. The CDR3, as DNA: TGTGCCAGCAGCTTAGAGGTTCCGGACAGGGGGGGCTACGAGCAGTACTTC.

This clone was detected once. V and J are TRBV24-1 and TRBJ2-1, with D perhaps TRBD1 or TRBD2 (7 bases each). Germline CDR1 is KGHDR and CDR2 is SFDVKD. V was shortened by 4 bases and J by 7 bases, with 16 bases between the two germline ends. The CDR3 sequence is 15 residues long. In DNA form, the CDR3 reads TGTGCCACCAGTGACCCAGCAGGGGGAGGGAATGAGCAGTTCTTC. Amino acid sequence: CATSDPAGGGNEQFF.

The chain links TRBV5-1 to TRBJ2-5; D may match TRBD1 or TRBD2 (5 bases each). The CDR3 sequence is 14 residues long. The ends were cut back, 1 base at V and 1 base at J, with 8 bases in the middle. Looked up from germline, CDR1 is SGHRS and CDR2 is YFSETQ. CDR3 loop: CASSLWGSQETQYF. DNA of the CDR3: TGCGCCAGCAGCTTGTGGGGGTCCCAAGAGACCCAGTACTTC.

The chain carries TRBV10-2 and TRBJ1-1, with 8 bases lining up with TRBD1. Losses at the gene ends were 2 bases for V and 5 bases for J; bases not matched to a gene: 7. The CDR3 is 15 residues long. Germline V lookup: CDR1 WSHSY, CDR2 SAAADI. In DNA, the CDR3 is TGCGCCAGCAGTGAGACGAGACAGGGGAGTACTGAAGCTTTCTTT. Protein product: CASSETRQGSTEAFF.

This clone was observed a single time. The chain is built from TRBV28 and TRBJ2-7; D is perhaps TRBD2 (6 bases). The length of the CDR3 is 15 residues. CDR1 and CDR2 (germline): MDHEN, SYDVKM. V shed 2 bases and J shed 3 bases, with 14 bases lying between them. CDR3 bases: TGTGCCAGCAGTTTACGGACTCTAGCGTTCTACGAGCAGTACTTC. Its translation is CASSLRTLAFYEQYF.

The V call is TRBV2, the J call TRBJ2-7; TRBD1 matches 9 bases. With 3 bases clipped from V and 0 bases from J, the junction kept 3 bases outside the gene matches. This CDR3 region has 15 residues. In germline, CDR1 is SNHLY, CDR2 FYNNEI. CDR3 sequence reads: CASSEGTGHSYEQYF. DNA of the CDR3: TGTGCCAGCAGTGAGGGGACAGGGCACTCCTACGAGCAGTACTTC.

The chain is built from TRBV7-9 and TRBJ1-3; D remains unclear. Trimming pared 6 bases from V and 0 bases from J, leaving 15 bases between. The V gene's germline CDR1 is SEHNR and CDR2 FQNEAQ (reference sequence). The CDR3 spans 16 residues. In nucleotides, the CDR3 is TGTGCCAGCAGGAAGACACCTCCCCTCTCTGGAAACACCATATATTTT. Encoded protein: CASRKTPPLSGNTIYF.

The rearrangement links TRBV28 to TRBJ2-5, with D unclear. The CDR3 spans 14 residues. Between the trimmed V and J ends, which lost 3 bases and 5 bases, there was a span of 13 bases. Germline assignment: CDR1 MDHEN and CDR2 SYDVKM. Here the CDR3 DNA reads TGTGCCAGCAGTTTGAGGTGGAGAAGGGAGACCCAGTACTTC. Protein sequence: CASSLRWRRETQYF.

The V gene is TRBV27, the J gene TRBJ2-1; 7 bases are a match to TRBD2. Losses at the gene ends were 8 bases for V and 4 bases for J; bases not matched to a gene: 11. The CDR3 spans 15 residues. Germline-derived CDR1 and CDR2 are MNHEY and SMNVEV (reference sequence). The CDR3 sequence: CASRPLAEIYNEQFF. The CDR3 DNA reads TGTGCCAGCCGACCGCTAGCGGAGATATACAATGAGCAGTTCTTC.

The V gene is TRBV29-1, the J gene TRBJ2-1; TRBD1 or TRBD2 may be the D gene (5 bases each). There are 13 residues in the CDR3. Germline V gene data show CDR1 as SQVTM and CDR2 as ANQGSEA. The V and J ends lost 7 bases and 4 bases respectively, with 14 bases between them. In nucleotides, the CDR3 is TGCAGCGCTGGCGGAGAGGGGTACAATGAGCAGTTCTTC. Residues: CSAGGEGYNEQFF.

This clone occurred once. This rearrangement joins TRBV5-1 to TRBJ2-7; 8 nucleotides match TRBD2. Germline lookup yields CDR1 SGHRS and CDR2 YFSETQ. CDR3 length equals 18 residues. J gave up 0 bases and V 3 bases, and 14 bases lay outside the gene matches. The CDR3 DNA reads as TGCGCCAGCAGCTCGGGGGGGGGTTGGGCTAGCGACTCCTACGAGCAGTACTTC. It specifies CASSSGGGWASDSYEQYF.

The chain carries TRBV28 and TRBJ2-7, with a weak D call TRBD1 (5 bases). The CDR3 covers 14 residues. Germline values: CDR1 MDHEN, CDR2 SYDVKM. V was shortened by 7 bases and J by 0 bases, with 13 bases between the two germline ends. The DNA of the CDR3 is TGTGCCAGCATAGGTGGACATTTCTCCTACGAGCAGTACTTC. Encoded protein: CASIGGHFSYEQYF. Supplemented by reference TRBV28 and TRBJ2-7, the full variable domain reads DVKVTQSSRYLVKRTGEKVFLECVQDMDHENMFWYRQDPGLGLRLIYFSYDVKMKEKGDIPEGYSVSREKKERFSLILESASTNQTSMYLCASIGGHFSYEQYFGPGTRLTVT.

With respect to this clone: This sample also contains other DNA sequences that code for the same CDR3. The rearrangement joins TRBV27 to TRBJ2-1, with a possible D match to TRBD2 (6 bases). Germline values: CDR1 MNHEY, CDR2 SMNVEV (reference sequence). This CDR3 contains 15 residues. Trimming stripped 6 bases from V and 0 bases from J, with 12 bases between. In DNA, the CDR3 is TGTGCCAGCAGCCTACTGACTAGCTCCTACAATGAGCAGTTCTTC. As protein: CASSLLTSSYNEQFF.

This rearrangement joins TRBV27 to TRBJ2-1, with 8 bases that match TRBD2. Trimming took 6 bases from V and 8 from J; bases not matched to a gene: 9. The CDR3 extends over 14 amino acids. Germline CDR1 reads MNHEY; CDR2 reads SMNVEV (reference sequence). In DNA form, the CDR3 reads TGTGCCAGCAGCCCCGGGACTAGTAGGTATGAGCAGTTCTTC. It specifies CASSPGTSRYEQFF.

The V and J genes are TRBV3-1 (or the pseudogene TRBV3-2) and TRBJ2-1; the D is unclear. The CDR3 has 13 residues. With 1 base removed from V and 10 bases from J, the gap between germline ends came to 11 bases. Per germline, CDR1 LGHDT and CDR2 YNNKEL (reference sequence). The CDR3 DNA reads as TGTGCCAGCAGCCAAGTCCCTTGGGCCGAGCAGTTCTTC. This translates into CASSQVPWAEQFF.

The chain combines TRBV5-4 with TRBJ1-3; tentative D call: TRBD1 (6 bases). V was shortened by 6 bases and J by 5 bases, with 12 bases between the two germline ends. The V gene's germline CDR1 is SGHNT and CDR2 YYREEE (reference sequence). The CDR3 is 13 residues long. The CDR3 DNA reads TGTGCCAGCACCGACGGACAGCGAAACACCATATATTTT. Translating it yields CASTDGQRNTIYF.

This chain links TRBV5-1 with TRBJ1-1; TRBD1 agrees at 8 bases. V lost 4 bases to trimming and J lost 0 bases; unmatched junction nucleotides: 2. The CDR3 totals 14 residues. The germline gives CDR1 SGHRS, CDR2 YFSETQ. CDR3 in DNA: TGCGCCAGCAGCCCAGGGGGCATGAACACTGAAGCTTTCTTT. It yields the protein CASSPGGMNTEAFF.